These 31 T cell receptor beta chains were sequenced from one sample in a study of T cell responses to AZD1222 COVID-19 vaccine. The repertoire was sequenced with immunoSEQ multiplex PCR; TCRdb's copy has only in-frame clones and lacks some. Found here are around 99,000 clones, about 89% of them singletons; the top ten hold 4.4%. Sequences were derived from peripheral blood, sampled 28 days after the second AZD1222 dose. The origin of the receptors is an adult who received the AZD1222 COVID-19 vaccine.

This rearrangement joins TRBV7-8 to TRBJ2-4; D call uncertain. V was shortened by 3 bases and J by 8 bases, with 11 bases between the two germline ends. The CDR3 is made up of 13 amino acids. The germline V gene encodes CDR1 SGHVS and CDR2 FQNEAQ. The CDR3 loop reads CASSFGLQYIQYF. The CDR3 DNA reads TGTGCCAGCAGCTTTGGTCTTCAATACATTCAGTACTTC.

The CDR3 region is CASRASGANVLTF. The CDR3 nucleotides read TGCGCCAGCAGGGCGTCTGGGGCCAACGTCCTGACTTTC. The rearrangement uses TRBV5-1 and TRBJ2-6; the D is unclear. CDR3 length: 13 residues. Between the trimmed V and J ends, which lost 5 bases and 1 base, there was a span of 4 bases. In germline, CDR1 is SGHRS, CDR2 YFSETQ.

The chain employs TRBV7-9 and TRBJ1-4; 8 nucleotides line up with TRBD1. Trimming at V came to 5 bases and at J to 4 bases, leaving 3 bases not matched to a gene. Germline V gene data show CDR1 as SEHNR and CDR2 as FQNEAQ (reference sequence). The CDR3 is 14 amino acids. The CDR3 reads CASSPTGVNEKLFF. The CDR3 nucleotides read TGTGCCAGCAGCCCGACAGGGGTTAATGAAAAACTGTTTTTT.

The DNA of the CDR3 is TGTGCCAGCAGCCAAAACAGACTAGCGGGACACCATAGGGGCTACGAGCAGTACTTC. This codes for CASSQNRLAGHHRGYEQYF. The genes are TRBV3-1 (or the pseudogene TRBV3-2) and TRBJ2-7; 11 bases fit TRBD2. Trimming removed 2 bases from V and 3 bases from J; junction bases left unmatched: 15. Germline V lookup: CDR1 LGHDT, CDR2 YNNKEL (reference sequence). The CDR3 has 19 amino acids.

J is TRBJ1-1 and V is TRBV16, with TRBD1 matching over 8 bases. Trimming removed 8 bases from V and 5 bases from J; junction bases left unmatched: 7. This CDR3 region has 13 residues. Germline values: CDR1 KGHSY, CDR2 FQNENV. The CDR3 bases are TGTGCCAGCCAAATCAGACAGGGGACTGAAGCTTTCTTT. Translated: CASQIRQGTEAFF.

The sample holds one count of this clone. V and J are TRBV7-3 and TRBJ1-1; 7 bases are shared with TRBD1. Germline-derived CDR1 and CDR2 are SGHTA and FQGTGA. The CDR3 is made up of 14 amino acids. After removal of 5 bases from V and 1 base from J, the junction contained 4 bases not matched to a gene. The DNA of the CDR3 is TGTGCCAGCAGCAACCGACAGGGGAACACTGAAGCTTTCTTT. It specifies CASSNRQGNTEAFF.

This chain connects TRBV5-6 to TRBJ2-1; unclear D gene. Germline CDR1 reads SGHDT; CDR2 reads YYEEEE. V was trimmed by 4 bases and J by 2 bases, leaving 19 bases between them. The CDR3 sequence is 17 residues long. The CDR3 DNA reads as TGTGCCAGCAGCCCTCTAAAGATGGCTCGGACCTACAATGAGCAGTTCTTC. Translation gives CASSPLKMARTYNEQFF.

V usage is TRBV7-7 and J usage is TRBJ2-7, with 7 bases matching TRBD1. CDR3 length equals 13 residues. Germline V lookup: CDR1 SSHAT, CDR2 FNYEAQ (reference sequence). V lost 1 base and J lost 4; bases outside the gene matches: 1. The DNA of the CDR3 is TGTGCCAGCAGCTTAGAACAGGGGTACGAGCAGTACTTC. This codes for CASSLEQGYEQYF.

The rearrangement joins TRBV19 to TRBJ1-1; weak D call: TRBD1 (5 bases). The CDR3 is 14 residues long. Germline V gene lookup returns CDR1 LNHDA and CDR2 SQIVND (reference sequence). The ends were cut back, 3 bases at V and 1 base at J, with 9 bases in the middle. The CDR3 loop is CASSIFGGNTEAFF. The CDR3 nucleotides are TGTGCCAGTAGTATCTTTGGGGGGAACACTGAAGCTTTCTTT. Supplemented by reference TRBV19 and TRBJ1-1, the full variable domain reads DGGITQSPKYLFRKEGQNVTLSCEQNLNHDAMYWYRQDPGQGLRLIYYSQIVNDFQKGDIAEGYSVSREKKESFPLTVTSAQKNPTAFYLCASSIFGGNTEAFFGQGTRLTVV.

This chain joins TRBV6-1 and TRBJ2-1; D unclear. Trimming removed 10 bases at V and 5 bases at J, with 12 bases between. Germline V lookup: CDR1 MNHNS, CDR2 SASEGT. The CDR3 extends over 12 amino acids. In DNA form, the CDR3 reads TGTGCCAACAAAGGACCGAACAATGAGCAGTTCTTC. Translated, it gives CANKGPNNEQFF.

The chain recombines TRBV7-9 with TRBJ2-3; D might be TRBD1 or TRBD2, each matching 5 bases. CDR3 length equals 16 residues. Germline V gives CDR1 SEHNR, CDR2 FQNEAQ (reference sequence). V was pared by 3 bases and J by 1 base, with 14 bases between. The DNA of the CDR3 is TGTGCCAGCAGCTTGGTATCAGGGAGCGGCACAGATACGCAGTATTTT. Protein product: CASSLVSGSGTDTQYF.

The genes are TRBV7-7 and TRBJ2-2, with D perhaps matching TRBD1 (6 bases). This CDR3 comprises 16 residues. Trimming removed 1 base at V and 1 base at J, with 10 bases between. Germline V gene data show CDR1 as SSHAT and CDR2 as FNYEAQ (reference sequence). Written as DNA, the CDR3 is TGTGCCAGCAGCTTAGGGCAGGGGATGAACACCGGGGAGCTGTTTTTT. Residues: CASSLGQGMNTGELFF. The full variable domain, with the rest looked up from reference TRBV7-7 and TRBJ2-2, is GAGVSQSPRYKVTKRGQDVTLRCDPISSHATLYWYQQALGQGPEFLTYFNYEAQPDKSGLPSDRFSAERPEGSISTLTIQRTEQRDSAMYRCASSLGQGMNTGELFFGEGSRLTVL.

This clone was recorded once. V is TRBV30 and J is TRBJ1-3, with 8 positions matching TRBD1. After removal of 3 bases from V and 0 bases from J, the junction contained 16 bases not matched to a gene. The CDR3 totals 19 residues. Germline V gene data show CDR1 as GTSNPN and CDR2 as SVGIG (reference sequence). Here the CDR3 reads CAWSRRLGQGAFSGNTIYF. In nucleotides, the CDR3 is TGTGCCTGGAGCCGTAGGTTAGGTCAGGGGGCCTTCTCTGGAAACACCATATATTTT. Variable domain in full (rest from reference TRBV30 and TRBJ1-3): SQTIHQWPATLVQPVGSPLSLECTVEGTSNPNLYWYRQAAGRGLQLLFYSVGIGQISSEVPQNLSASRPQDRQFILSSKKLLLSDSGFYLCAWSRRLGQGAFSGNTIYFGEGSWLTVV.

V is TRBV7-2 and J is TRBJ1-1; the D gene is possibly TRBD1 (6 bases). Germline CDR1 SGHTA, CDR2 FQGNSA. The CDR3 covers 15 residues. V was trimmed by 5 bases and J by 10 bases, leaving 23 bases between them. The DNA of the CDR3 is TGTGCCAGCAGCCCACTACTGGGGGCAACTAGTCGAGCTTTCTTT. Translation gives CASSPLLGATSRAFF.

The chain joins TRBV2 to TRBJ1-1, with 9 bases matching TRBD1. The CDR3 consists of 15 residues. V lost 6 bases to trimming and J lost 5 bases; unmatched junction nucleotides: 10. From germline, CDR1 is SNHLY and CDR2 FYNNEI. CDR3 nucleotides: TGTGCCAGCAGCAAAAGAGAAGGACAGGGGACTGAAGCTTTCTTT. This codes for CASSKREGQGTEAFF. The full variable domain, with the rest looked up from reference TRBV2 and TRBJ1-1, is EPEVTQTPSHQVTQMGQEVILRCVPISNHLYFYWYRQILGQKVEFLVSFYNNEISEKSEIFDDQFSVERPDGSNFTLKIRSTKLEDSAMYFCASSKREGQGTEAFFGQGTRLTVV.

V is TRBV30 and J is TRBJ2-7; the match to TRBD2 covers 11 bases. CDR3 length: 13 residues. J was trimmed by 12 bases and V by 2 bases; bases with no gene match: 9. CDR1 and CDR2 (germline): GTSNPN, SVGIG (reference sequence). CDR3 loop: CAWSLAGGPRAYF. The CDR3, as DNA: TGTGCCTGGAGTCTAGCGGGGGGACCTAGGGCGTACTTC.

The chain links TRBV7-6 to TRBJ2-1, with D unclear. The V gene lost 5 bases and the J gene lost 0 bases, with 8 bases spanning the gap. The CDR3 sequence is 14 residues long. Germline V lookup: CDR1 SGHVS, CDR2 FNYEAQ. CDR3 nucleotide sequence: TGTGCCAGCAGCCCGCCGGGCTCCTACAATGAGCAGTTCTTC. It is translated as CASSPPGSYNEQFF. Supplemented by reference TRBV7-6 and TRBJ2-1, the full variable domain reads GAGVSQSPRYKVTKRGQDVALRCDPISGHVSLYWYRQALGQGPEFLTYFNYEAQQDKSGLPNDRFSAERPEGSISTLTIQRTEQRDSAMYRCASSPPGSYNEQFFGPGTRLTVL.

The chain combines TRBV15 with TRBJ2-5; the D gene could be TRBD1 or TRBD2 (6 bases each). The CDR3 is made up of 15 amino acids. Trimming left V 4 bases short and J 5 bases short, with 17 bases between. CDR1 and CDR2 (germline): LNHNV, YYDKDF (reference sequence). The CDR3 DNA sequence: TGTGCCACCAGCACCTCCCGGGGGACAACGGAGACCCAGTACTTC. Translated: CATSTSRGTTETQYF.

The gene calls are TRBV5-1 and TRBJ2-7; 9 bases match TRBD2. Unmatched junction bases numbered 9, after V lost 2 bases and J lost 3 bases. The CDR3 consists of 16 residues. Germline V gene sequence: CDR1 SGHRS, CDR2 YFSETQ. The CDR3 is CASSFRSTSGYYEQYF. The CDR3 DNA follows: TGCGCCAGCAGCTTCAGATCGACTAGCGGTTACTACGAGCAGTACTTC.

The rearrangement joins TRBV5-8 to TRBJ2-5; D not certain. CDR3 length: 14 residues. Trimming took 0 bases from V and 0 from J, leaving 6 bases between them. Germline CDR1 is SGHTS and CDR2 is YDEGEE. CDR3 sequence: CASSLGPNQETQYF. CDR3 DNA sequence: TGTGCCAGCAGCTTGGGACCCAACCAAGAGACCCAGTACTTC.

This clone came up a few times. The J gene is TRBJ2-1, the V gene TRBV21-1; TRBD2 was called by the table and not checked on the DNA. TRBV21-1 is a pseudogene. The length of the CDR3 is 17 residues. CDR3 coding DNA: TGTGCCAGCAGCAAAGCAGGGCGGGAGGCCGTATACAATGAGCAGTTCTTC. Protein product: CASSKAGREAVYNEQFF.

This clone was detected a few times. J is TRBJ2-1 and V is TRBV3-1 (or the pseudogene TRBV3-2); D is unclear. This CDR3 comprises 16 residues. V was cut by 0 bases and J by 3 bases, with 12 bases left in between. Germline values: CDR1 LGHDT, CDR2 YNNKEL (reference sequence). The CDR3 DNA reads as TGTGCCAGCAGCCAAGACGTGACGGGTTACTACAATGAGCAGTTCTTC. Translating it yields CASSQDVTGYYNEQFF.

The chain has TRBV7-2 and TRBJ1-2, with D tentatively TRBD1 (6 bases). Trimming took off 2 bases at V and 0 bases at J, with 10 bases between the two ends. This CDR3 has 15 amino acids. CDR1 and CDR2 from the germline V gene are SGHTA and FQGNSA. The CDR3 nucleotides are TGTGCCAGCAGCTTATGGGGGGCGTCTAACTATGGCTACACCTTC. Amino acid sequence: CASSLWGASNYGYTF. The full variable domain, its missing parts supplied by reference TRBV7-2 and TRBJ1-2, is GAGVSQSPSNKVTEKGKDVELRCDPISGHTALYWYRQSLGQGLEFLIYFQGNSAPDKSGLPSDRFSAERTGGSVSTLTIQRTQQEDSAVYLCASSLWGASNYGYTFGSGTRLTVV.

The chain has TRBV9 and TRBJ2-7; a weak D match, TRBD2 (5 bases). Trimming cost V 4 bases and J 0 bases, with 14 bases left between them. CDR1 and CDR2 from the germline V gene are SGDLS and YYNGEE. The CDR3 runs 15 residues. Here the CDR3 reads CASSNSPDYSYEQYF. Written as DNA, the CDR3 is TGTGCCAGCAGCAATTCACCCGACTACTCCTACGAGCAGTACTTC.

The chain recombines TRBV7-2 with TRBJ2-7, with 8 bases aligning to TRBD1. J gave up 3 bases and V 3 bases, and 4 bases lay outside the gene matches. The germline V gene encodes CDR1 SGHTA and CDR2 FQGNSA. CDR3 length equals 14 residues. CDR3 loop: CASSFLGTGYEQYF. The DNA for the CDR3 is TGTGCCAGCAGCTTTTTGGGGACAGGCTACGAGCAGTACTTC.

The chain carries TRBV7-3 and TRBJ1-2; D is possibly TRBD1 (6 bases). V was shortened by 5 bases and J by 2 bases, with 15 bases between the two germline ends. The CDR3 covers 15 residues. Germline V gene lookup returns CDR1 SGHTA and CDR2 FQGTGA. The CDR3 bases are TGTGCCAGCAGCCCAACAGGGTACGGAAACTATGGCTACACCTTC. Translated: CASSPTGYGNYGYTF. The whole variable domain, remainder taken from reference TRBV7-3 and TRBJ1-2, is GAGVSQTPSNKVTEKGKYVELRCDPISGHTALYWYRQSLGQGPEFLIYFQGTGAADDSGLPNDRFFAVRPEGSVSTLKIQRTERGDSAVYLCASSPTGYGNYGYTFGSGTRLTVV.

This CDR3 reads CASSSGTQSSTKEKLFF. The DNA of the CDR3 is TGTGCCAGCTCTTCCGGGACCCAATCTTCCACCAAGGAAAAACTGTTTTTT. The chain links TRBV18 to TRBJ1-4, with D tentatively TRBD1 (5 bases). The V end lost 6 bases, the J end lost 8 bases, and 25 bases lay between the germline ends. CDR3 length: 17 amino acids. Germline CDR1 and CDR2: KGHSH and LQKENI.

The V and J genes are TRBV18 and TRBJ1-3; D gene unclear. Trimming shortened V by 10 bases and J by 0 bases, and 7 bases separated the two germline ends. Looked up from germline, CDR1 is KGHSH and CDR2 is LQKENI. The CDR3 is 12 amino acids. Written as DNA, the CDR3 is TGTGCCACTCTCTCCTCTGGAAACACCATATATTTT. This encodes CATLSSGNTIYF.

This clone has more than one count but fewer than ten. This chain links TRBV7-3 with TRBJ2-7; D perhaps matches TRBD1 (5 bases). The CDR3 runs to 13 residues. Per the germline V gene, CDR1 is SGHTA and CDR2 is FQGTGA. Trimming removed 2 bases from V and 6 bases from J, with 11 bases in between. CDR3 amino acids: CASSLWQGGEQYF. The CDR3 DNA is TGTGCCAGCAGCTTATGGCAGGGCGGCGAGCAGTACTTC.

This sequence joins TRBV4-1 and TRBJ2-1, with D possibly being TRBD2 (6 bases). The CDR3 extends over 16 amino acids. V gave up 0 bases and J gave up 0 bases, with 9 bases separating them. Germline V CDR1 and CDR2: MGHRA, YSYEKL. CDR3 nucleotide sequence: TGCGCCAGCAGCCAAGAAACTAGCAGCTCCTACAATGAGCAGTTCTTC. Protein product: CASSQETSSSYNEQFF.

The chain is built from TRBV7-8 and TRBJ2-5, with a tentative D call TRBD1 (5 bases). The CDR3 spans 16 residues. Deletions cut 1 base from V and 7 bases from J, with 19 bases between. Germline CDR1 and CDR2: SGHVS and FQNEAQ. CDR3 in DNA: TGTGCCAGCAGCTTAGGGACATCTGGGCTTCCGGGGACCCAGTACTTC. The encoded protein is CASSLGTSGLPGTQYF.